This TCR beta chain was recovered during a study of blood T cells in healthy people across ages (dated by TCRdb to between 2014 and 2016). Regarding the study in general: In model experiments, roughly one uniquely barcoded TCR beta cDNA molecule per two T cells was captured by template switching. The donors were split into four age groups: young (average roughly 15 years), middle-aged (roughly 42), aged (more than 55) and long-lived (about 82). For two donors (one aged 18 to 30 and one aged 80 or older), the study analyzed two additional independent replicas of 1 million unique cDNA reads from the same blood draw. Age-related changes in TCR beta repertoire diversity were measured in the study by deep sequencing normalized with unique cDNA molecular identifiers. To avoid experimental bias, donors of different ages were distributed randomly across sequencing lanes. Overall results and qualifications from the work: Total diversity estimates from one million sequenced T cells were considered lower bounds and underestimates. The CMV infection status of donors was not known, potentially confounding age-related changes in expanded clonotypes. Observed TCR beta diversity per million T cells fell roughly linearly with age, and a significant reduction was already apparent by age around 44. A strong correlation was found between observed TCR beta diversity and the percentage of naive T cells measured by flow cytometry. Compared with the aged group, more naive CD4+ T cells, fewer expanded clones and increased TCR diversity were shown by the long-lived group, suggesting age selection. Conclusive comparison of naive and antigen-experienced compartments was prevented by the profiling of bulk unsorted PBMCs.

The protocol used for the library was 5' RACE. TCRdb lists the instrument as Illumina HiSeq 2500. The second PCR ran for roughly 6 to 11 cycles and used a J-beta primer mix along with a sample-barcoded 5' primer. A template-switch 5' adaptor carrying 12 random nucleotides introduced a unique molecular identifier onto each TCR beta cDNA molecule. Each sample yielded at least 2.5 million CDR3-containing paired-end reads. All of the RNA was converted into first-strand cDNA using the Mint cDNA synthesis kit, with a TRBC-specific oligonucleotide serving as the primer. After uracil-DNA glycosylase treatment, a first 18-cycle PCR used universal primers M1SS and BC2_uni_R on all cDNA. The original pipeline was this. For normalization, 1 million high-quality reads were randomly selected from each sample, with every read carrying a distinct molecular identifier. Reads sharing molecular identifiers were discarded rather than binned into consensus sequences. MiTCR, run with a Q25 quality threshold and the strictest error-elimination algorithm, handled CDR3 identification, clonotype clustering and error correction. A nonparametric unseen species model with Euler transformation was used to estimate lower-bound total TCR beta diversity. Clones were called with MiXCR by TCRdb after fastp trimmed the public reads at Q25, and only in-frame beta chains were retained. Rows with a matching CDR3 protein are joined into one entry that keeps the most common DNA and genes. For this entry, the V and J calls and clone size follow TCRdb and not the study's own pipeline. In all, the sample holds some 1.6 million distinct CDR3 sequences, and approximately 32% of those were seen once. The ten largest make up about 11% of the sample.

The 35 to 40 donors, aged roughly 6 to 95 years, were systemically healthy Caucasian individuals from Russia. Each donor gave 8 to 10 milliliters of peripheral blood, drawn into EDTA-treated Vacutainer tubes. PBMCs were isolated by Ficoll-Paque density-gradient centrifugation, with at least 7 million obtained per sample. Total RNA was extracted from PBMCs with Trizol reagent, with at least 5 micrograms obtained per sample. Naive CD45RAhigh/CD27high T cell percentages were measured by flow cytometry on a PBMC aliquot from every donor. Concerning this clonotype: Which antigen it targets is not known. No base quality values were provided; no much bigger clone lies one nucleotide off.

The sequenced sample was blood. The sequence came from a woman in her thirties in good health.

The sequenced DNA: TGTGCCAGCAGTTTTGTGGGGAGGGAGACCCAGTACTTC. This codes for CASSFVGRETQYF. The sequence links TRBV27 to TRBJ2-5, and TRBD2 may be the D gene, going by 6 matching bases. A distance of 10 bases separates the germline ends of V and J, which lose 3 bases and 5 bases respectively. CDR1 is given as MNHEY and CDR2 as SMNVEV, both from the germline V gene (reference sequence). Its CDR3 holds 13 amino acids, cysteine through phenylalanine. The entry retains the CDR3 DNA only, 39 bases that are in frame from base 1.